The 22 T cell receptor beta chains below were found in one sample sequenced in a study of T cells in Graves' hyperthyroidism and ophthalmopathy. RNA transcripts were the template for amplifying TCR beta CDR3 regions. The primer set for the first-round RT-PCR of the TCR CDR3 was HTBI. TCRdb re-called the multiplex PCR reads through MiXCR, storing one row per CDR3 protein. Of about 530,000 distinct CDR3 sequences in the sample, roughly a sixth were seen once. Sequencing used blood. The receptors originated from a woman younger than 30 with Graves' ophthalmopathy.

This clonotype was seen at least ten times. The chain carries TRBV20-1 and TRBJ1-1; TRBD1 matches 8 bases. J lost 6 bases, V lost 6 bases, and 6 bases had no gene match. Germline lookup yields CDR1 DFQATT and CDR2 SNEGSKA (reference sequence). The CDR3 sequence is 12 residues long. CDR3 region: CSAQDREAEAFF. CDR3 coding DNA: TGCAGTGCACAGGACAGGGAGGCTGAAGCTTTCTTT.

This chain links TRBV5-8 with TRBJ2-3; TRBD2 matches 10 bases. The germline CDR1 and CDR2 sequences are SGHTS and YDEGEE. V dropped 4 bases and J dropped 2; count of bases not matched to a gene: 7. The CDR3 contains 16 residues. CDR3 protein: CASSPGLAETTDTQYF. Written as DNA, the CDR3 is TGTGCCAGCAGCCCTGGACTAGCGGAGACCACAGATACGCAGTATTTT.

This clonotype appeared many times. CDR3 sequence: CSARERGPNTGELFF. The CDR3 DNA reads as TGCAGTGCTAGAGAGAGGGGACCGAACACCGGGGAGCTGTTTTTT. The rearrangement joins TRBV20-1 to TRBJ2-2, with D perhaps being TRBD1 or TRBD2 (5 bases each). V lost 0 bases to trimming and J lost 0 bases, with 8 bases between them. The V gene's germline CDR1 is DFQATT and CDR2 SNEGSKA (reference sequence). This CDR3 has 15 residues.

This clonotype was recorded at least ten times. V gene TRBV7-9 combines with J gene TRBJ2-2, with 7 bases aligning to TRBD1. The CDR3 spans 15 residues. V lost 7 bases, J lost 1 base, and 6 bases stayed unmatched. From germline, CDR1 is SEHNR and CDR2 FQNEAQ (reference sequence). The CDR3 nucleotides are TGTGCCAGCACCAAGGGGGCAGGGAACACCGGGGAGCTGTTTTTT. It translates to CASTKGAGNTGELFF. The full variable domain, its missing parts supplied by reference TRBV7-9 and TRBJ2-2, is DTGVSQNPRHKITKRGQNVTFRCDPISEHNRLYWYRQTLGQGPEFLTYFQNEAQLEKSRLLSDRFSAERPKGSFSTLEIQRTEQGDSAMYLCASTKGAGNTGELFFGEGSRLTVL.

This clonotype was seen repeatedly, ten times or more. This chain joins TRBV10-3 and TRBJ1-1; no clear D. Germline V gene lookup returns CDR1 ENHRY and CDR2 SYGVKD. V lost 0 bases to trimming and J lost 4 bases, with 9 bases between them. There are 14 residues in the CDR3. The CDR3 spells CAISESPEGTEAFF. The CDR3 coding sequence is TGTGCCATCAGTGAGTCCCCCGAGGGCACTGAAGCTTTCTTT.

The CDR3 protein is CASSAKTGAGNSPLHF. Written as DNA, the CDR3 is TGTGCCAGCAGCGCGAAGACAGGGGCGGGTAATTCACCCCTCCACTTT. The rearrangement uses TRBV3-1 and TRBJ1-6, with 8 bases matching TRBD1. Trimming cost V 5 bases and J 6 bases; bases outside gene matches: 9. This CDR3 spans 16 amino acids. CDR1 and CDR2 from the germline V gene are LGHDT and YNNKEL (reference sequence).

This chain joins TRBV6-1 and TRBJ1-4; 8 nucleotides agree with TRBD1. This CDR3 spans 16 amino acids. V shed 4 bases, J shed 6 bases, and the junction held 10 bases outside the gene matches. CDR1 and CDR2 (germline): MNHNS, SASEGT. CDR3 nucleotides: TGTGCCAGCAGTGTGACGGGGGCAGGGGGCGATGAAAAACTGTTTTTT. Residues: CASSVTGAGGDEKLFF.

The sample holds a few counts of this clonotype. The V gene is TRBV29-1, the J gene TRBJ2-1; D gene ambiguous. In germline, CDR1 is SQVTM, CDR2 ANQGSEA. Trimming took 1 base from V and 3 from J, leaving 4 bases between them. The CDR3 loop spans 12 amino acids. CDR3 nucleotides: TGCAGCGTTGAAGGGCTCTACAATGAGCAGTTCTTC. Translating it yields CSVEGLYNEQFF.

This clonotype was picked up many times. This chain connects TRBV30 to TRBJ2-3; no clear D. CDR1 and CDR2 (germline): GTSNPN, SVGIG (reference sequence). The CDR3 spans 14 residues. The ends were cut back, 3 bases at V and 0 bases at J, with 10 bases in the middle. The DNA for the CDR3 is TGTGCCTGGAGCCCCCCGGGCAGCACAGATACGCAGTATTTT. Translation gives CAWSPPGSTDTQYF.

The sample holds many counts of this clonotype. This chain uses TRBV29-1 with TRBJ1-2, with D unclear. V gave up 3 bases and J gave up 5 bases, with 22 bases separating them. Germline lookup yields CDR1 SQVTM and CDR2 ANQGSEA. CDR3 size: 16 residues. CDR3 region: CSVDYPEGRNLYGYTF. CDR3 DNA: TGCAGCGTTGATTACCCGGAGGGCAGGAACCTTTATGGCTACACCTTC.

This clonotype was found a few times. The V and J genes are TRBV19 and TRBJ2-7; 7 positions match TRBD1. J was trimmed by 7 bases and V by 5 bases; bases with no gene match: 14. This CDR3 has 15 residues. From germline, CDR1 is LNHDA and CDR2 SQIVND (reference sequence). The CDR3 sequence is CASSSASTGAVEQYF. CDR3 in DNA: TGTGCCAGTAGTTCGGCGAGTACAGGGGCCGTTGAGCAGTACTTC.

At least ten counts were recorded for this clonotype. The genes are TRBV18 and TRBJ2-7; unclear D gene. This CDR3 is built from 12 residues. Trimming pared 3 bases from V and 6 bases from J, leaving 9 bases between. Germline-derived CDR1 and CDR2 are KGHSH and LQKENI. The CDR3 nucleotides read TGTGCCAGCTCACCTAACAATGGCGAGCAGTACTTC. Translated: CASSPNNGEQYF.

There are many counts of this clonotype. This chain links TRBV20-1 with TRBJ2-5; no firm D call. Trimming removed 3 bases from V and 0 bases from J, with 14 bases in between. The CDR3 covers 15 residues. CDR1 is DFQATT and CDR2 is SNEGSKA in the germline V gene (reference sequence). The CDR3 DNA reads as TGCAGTGCTAGGGACCCTGCGGTCTACCAAGAGACCCAGTACTTC. It yields the protein CSARDPAVYQETQYF.

The table lists this clonotype with a few counts. This chain joins TRBV30 and TRBJ1-3, with 7 bases that match TRBD1. Unmatched junction bases numbered 11, after V lost 5 bases and J lost 4 bases. The V gene's germline CDR1 is GTSNPN and CDR2 SVGIG (reference sequence). CDR3 length: 15 residues. In DNA, the CDR3 is TGTGCCTGGGCCGAAGGGGGCGCGGGAGGAAACACCATATATTTT. This gives the protein CAWAEGGAGGNTIYF.

This clonotype was detected many times. The rearrangement joins TRBV12-3 or TRBV12-4 to TRBJ1-2; D is undetermined. V was trimmed by 6 bases and J by 4 bases, leaving 15 bases between them. The CDR3 is 14 residues long. CDR3 region: CASRHLGGSYGYTF. DNA for the CDR3: TGTGCCAGCAGACACCTCGGCGGCTCCTATGGCTACACCTTC.

This clonotype was counted between two and nine times. The genes are TRBV3-1 and TRBJ1-2, with 10 nucleotides matching TRBD1. CDR3 length: 17 amino acids. V lost 4 bases and J lost 5; bases outside the gene matches: 13. CDR1 and CDR2 from the germline V gene are LGHDT and YNNKEL (reference sequence). The CDR3 DNA sequence: TGTGCCAGCAGCCCACGACAGGGGGCTTCCTGGGGGTATGGCTACACCTTC. It is translated as CASSPRQGASWGYGYTF.

This clonotype was seen only a few times. This chain links TRBV7-9 with TRBJ2-3; 10 bases fit TRBD2. Per germline, CDR1 SEHNR and CDR2 FQNEAQ (reference sequence). Unmatched junction bases numbered 10, after V lost 5 bases and J lost 5 bases. The CDR3 has 16 amino acids. The chain's CDR3 is CASSAPRASGRDTQYF. Written as DNA, the CDR3 is TGTGCCAGCAGCGCTCCCAGGGCTAGCGGGAGAGATACGCAGTATTTT.

This clonotype was counted at least ten times. This rearrangement joins TRBV7-2 to TRBJ1-1; no definite D call. V lost 7 bases to trimming and J lost 2 bases, with 20 bases between them. This CDR3 has 16 amino acids. Germline loops: CDR1 SGHTA, CDR2 FQGNSA. CDR3 sequence: CASTMGDPGYNTEAFF. The CDR3 DNA reads as TGTGCCAGCACCATGGGAGATCCTGGATATAACACTGAAGCTTTCTTT.

The chain links TRBV7-2 to TRBJ1-2; 7 positions agree with TRBD1. The CDR3 sequence is 15 residues long. J was trimmed by 2 bases and V by 5 bases; bases with no gene match: 8. Germline V gene sequence: CDR1 SGHTA, CDR2 FQGNSA. CDR3 coding DNA: TGTGCCAGCAGCCCCCGCAGGACAGGAAACTATGGCTACACCTTC. Translating it yields CASSPRRTGNYGYTF.

The sample holds many counts of this clonotype. The chain joins TRBV6-2 or TRBV6-3 to TRBJ1-1; TRBD1 agrees at 7 bases. Germline CDR1 MNHEY, CDR2 SVGEGT. The CDR3 is 15 residues long. The V and J ends lost 0 bases and 4 bases, in that order; junction bases with no gene match: 5. DNA for the CDR3: TGTGCCAGCAGTTACTCAGGGGGCGAAGGCACTGAAGCTTTCTTT. This gives the protein CASSYSGGEGTEAFF.

This clonotype was observed at least ten times. The V call is TRBV27, the J call TRBJ2-3; maybe TRBD2 (6 bases). The CDR3 length is 14 residues. Germline CDR1 and CDR2: MNHEY and SMNVEV (reference sequence). Deletions cut 3 bases from V and 6 bases from J, with 13 bases between. CDR3 loop: CASSFGGVADTQYF. The CDR3 DNA reads TGTGCCAGCAGTTTCGGGGGAGTGGCGGATACGCAGTATTTT.

This chain links TRBV6-2 or TRBV6-3 with TRBJ1-2; possibly TRBD1 for D (5 bases). Germline assignment: CDR1 MNHEY and CDR2 SVGEGT. This CDR3 has 16 residues. Trimming pared 4 bases from V and 4 bases from J, leaving 19 bases between. The CDR3: CASSSALTGGGYGYTF. The DNA of the CDR3 is TGTGCCAGCAGTTCCGCCCTAACAGGAGGCGGCTATGGCTACACCTTC.